Listed here are 13 T cell receptor beta chains from one sample, sequenced in a study of T cell responses to AZD1222 COVID-19 vaccine. Clones were read by immunoSEQ multiplex PCR, and TCRdb kept only the in-frame ones, dropping some. Seen here are around 110,000 clones, roughly 92% observed once, and the top ten hold approximately 1.5%. Sample: peripheral blood, taken on day 0 of AZD1222 vaccination. Source of these receptors: an adult in good health.

The chain employs TRBV6-5 and TRBJ1-1, with unresolved D. Germline-derived CDR1 and CDR2 are MNHEY and SVGAGI. The CDR3 length is 15 residues. V shed 2 bases and J shed 1 base, with 11 bases lying between them. CDR3 protein: CASSYALDGNTEAFF. The CDR3 DNA reads as TGTGCCAGCAGTTACGCCCTGGACGGGAACACTGAAGCTTTCTTT.

The chain links TRBV7-3 to TRBJ2-1, with unresolved D. CDR1 is SGHTA and CDR2 is FQGTGA in the germline V gene. Trimming shortened V by 5 bases and J by 4 bases, and 12 bases separated the two germline ends. The CDR3 has 14 amino acids. The CDR3: CASSPRTKYNEQFF. CDR3 in DNA: TGTGCCAGCAGCCCCCGGACCAAATACAATGAGCAGTTCTTC.

The rearrangement links TRBV7-3 to TRBJ2-3; D is unresolved. The CDR3 contains 15 residues. The V end was cut by 3 bases, the J end by 4 bases, with 14 bases between. In germline, CDR1 is SGHTA, CDR2 FQGTGA. For the CDR3, the DNA is TGTGCCAGCAGCTTTTACCACGACCCCGCAGATACGCAGTATTTT. Amino acids: CASSFYHDPADTQYF.

The J gene is TRBJ1-6, the V gene TRBV4-1, with D possibly being TRBD1 (6 bases). The CDR3 is 14 residues long. V lost 8 bases to trimming and J lost 7 bases, with 15 bases between them. CDR1 MGHRA and CDR2 YSYEKL come from the germline V gene. For the CDR3, the DNA is TGCGCCAGCGGACGGACAGTCTCAAATTCACCCCTCCACTTT. Translated, it gives CASGRTVSNSPLHF.

The rearrangement links TRBV5-1 to TRBJ2-1; TRBD2 agrees at 13 bases. The CDR3 spans 15 residues. The germline V gene encodes CDR1 SGHRS and CDR2 YFSETQ. With V trimmed by 4 bases and J by 9 bases, 7 bases remained unmatched. For the CDR3, the DNA is TGCGCCAGCAGCCCGGGACTAGCGGGAATCGGTGAGCAGTTCTTC. Protein sequence: CASSPGLAGIGEQFF.

The J gene is TRBJ2-1, the V gene TRBV2; D gene unclear. Trimming cost V 6 bases and J 9 bases, with 12 bases left between them. This CDR3 region has 12 residues. Germline values: CDR1 SNHLY, CDR2 FYNNEI. The CDR3 spells CASSPNGIEQFF. The CDR3 region has the DNA TGTGCCAGCAGCCCCAACGGCATTGAGCAGTTCTTC.

The rearrangement joins TRBV19 to TRBJ1-1; D is ambiguous. Trimming took off 3 bases at V and 2 bases at J, with 13 bases between the two ends. This CDR3 comprises 15 residues. Germline V gene lookup returns CDR1 LNHDA and CDR2 SQIVND (reference sequence). DNA for the CDR3: TGTGCCAGTAGTATGTCAGCGAGAACAAACACTGAAGCTTTCTTT. Translating gives CASSMSARTNTEAFF.

The rearrangement links TRBV7-8 to TRBJ2-5, with D perhaps matching TRBD2 (5 bases). Germline V gene data show CDR1 as SGHVS and CDR2 as FQNEAQ. V lost 5 bases to trimming and J lost 4 bases, with 5 bases between them. This CDR3 contains 11 residues. DNA for the CDR3: TGTGCCAGCAGCGCGGGAGAGACCCAGTACTTC. Translated, it gives CASSAGETQYF.

The CDR3 nucleotides read TGCGCCAGCAGCTTGTGGGGACAGGGAAGGGAGCAGTACTTC. Its protein is CASSLWGQGREQYF. This chain connects TRBV5-1 to TRBJ2-7; 9 bases align to TRBD1. Germline lookup yields CDR1 SGHRS and CDR2 YFSETQ. This CDR3 has 14 amino acids. V lost 1 base, J lost 7 bases, and 6 bases stayed unmatched.

The V call is TRBV7-9, the J call TRBJ1-1; TRBD1 matches 7 bases. V shed 6 bases, J shed 5 bases, and the junction held 9 bases outside the gene matches. The CDR3 consists of 14 residues. Germline CDR1 and CDR2: SEHNR and FQNEAQ (reference sequence). CDR3 bases: TGTGCCAGCAGTCCGGGGACAGTGGCGACTGAAGCTTTCTTT. It specifies CASSPGTVATEAFF. Looking up the rest from reference TRBV7-9 and TRBJ1-1 gives the full variable domain: DTGVSQNPRHKITKRGQNVTFRCDPISEHNRLYWYRQTLGQGPEFLTYFQNEAQLEKSRLLSDRFSAERPKGSFSTLEIQRTEQGDSAMYLCASSPGTVATEAFFGQGTRLTVV.

The CDR3 DNA follows: TGTGCCAGTAGTATAGAAGGGGGGCTAAAAGCTTTCTTT. Its protein product is CASSIEGGLKAFF. V is TRBV19 and J is TRBJ1-1; possible D gene TRBD1, 6 bases. CDR1 is LNHDA and CDR2 is SQIVND in the germline V gene (reference sequence). The CDR3 extends over 13 amino acids. Trimming pared 0 bases from V and 9 bases from J, leaving 11 bases between.

This sequence joins TRBV7-9 and TRBJ2-5; TRBD2 might be the D (6 bases). CDR1 SEHNR and CDR2 FQNEAQ come from the germline V gene (reference sequence). V was trimmed by 5 bases and J by 3 bases, leaving 10 bases between them. CDR3 length: 13 amino acids. This chain's CDR3 is CASSLGTEETQYF. CDR3 DNA sequence: TGTGCCAGCAGCCTCGGGACTGAAGAGACCCAGTACTTC.

The rearrangement links TRBV6-5 to TRBJ1-1; 7 bases fit TRBD1. This CDR3 spans 15 amino acids. The V gene's germline CDR1 is MNHEY and CDR2 SVGAGI. The V and J ends lost 7 bases and 1 base, in that order; junction bases with no gene match: 9. The DNA of the CDR3 is TGTGCCAGCACGAGGGACAGCGGGGGGAACACTGAAGCTTTCTTT. It encodes CASTRDSGGNTEAFF.